Reported below is one TCR beta chain. Its antigen remains undetermined. Per-base qualities were not stored, and no clone one base away is much larger. CDR1 and CDR2 are drawn from the germline V gene (reference sequence): LNHNV, YYDKDF. Relative to germline, V is missing 0 bases and J is missing 4 bases, with 7 bases of the junction outside any gene match. From its cysteine to its phenylalanine, the CDR3 spans 16 amino acids. The DNA shown is the 48-base CDR3, in frame from base 1. From each donor, a single peripheral blood sample of about 116 mL on average was drawn into heparinised tubes. A BD FACSAria II was used to sort naive, central memory, regulatory and stem cell-like memory CD4+ T cells with a panel that included CD45RO, CCR7, CD25, CD127, CD95 and CD27. Every sorted population had a purity above 95%. Right away, PBMCs were isolated by Lymphoprep density gradient centrifugation and were stained directly, with no culture step. So that batch effects would be minimized, each experiment stained and sorted samples in pairs, pairing one healthy donor with one patient.

All of the isolated RNA was reverse transcribed with the High Capacity cDNA Reverse Transcription Kit, so expressed TCRB transcripts were sequenced. Deep immunoSEQ sequencing was performed on naive, central memory and regulatory T cell samples, with an average of approximately 3.9 million total reads per sample. Sorted cells were lysed in RLT buffer and RNA was extracted with DNase-treated RNeasy Micro or Mini kits, depending on cell number. Each cell subset was processed on its own to prevent cross-contamination, while patient and healthy donor samples were processed together. The immunoSEQ multiplex PCR was used to amplify TCRB sequences from cDNA, yielding 87-bp fragments that span the CDR3 region. Amplicons were sequenced on the Illumina HiSeq platform. As for the authors' bioinformatics: Synthetic template baselines were used to correct PCR bias computationally, reads within Hamming distance 2 were collapsed, and singletons that could not be merged were discarded. Reads were aligned to IMGT to assign V, D and J genes, CDR3 length, and insertions or deletions at six rearrangement sites. Within each subset, clonotype counts were normalized to sorted cell number, after which true diversity and Gini coefficients were computed with the tcR R package. Repertoire sharing was quantified using the overlap coefficient calculated on TCRB nucleotide sequences. As a proxy for the pre-selection repertoire, out-of-frame TCRB sequences from naive cells were analyzed. As stored in TCRdb, this immuneACCESS dataset retains in-frame rearrangements with V and J assigned. A fraction of the clones does not appear; measured against another copy, unresolved V genes explain less than half of the discrepancy, and the remainder lacks a known reason. The V and J calls and clone size were taken over from that table, and D and trimming were inferred from the DNA. The sample contains about 330,000 clones, 8% to 13% of them found a single time. The ten largest clones take up about 0.015% of the sample.

The sample is drawn from a study of beta chain features in type 1 diabetes (dated by TCRdb to 2016 to 2019). In terms of the full investigation: No differences in mean age, gender distribution, total cell number or subset yield were found between patients and healthy donors. The study compared TCRB repertoires of sorted circulating CD4+ T cell subsets between recently diagnosed type 1 diabetes patients and matched healthy donors. Naive and central memory subsets were obtained from all 30 or so donors, but regulatory and stem cell-like memory subsets were isolated from only 8 patients and 8 healthy donors. Across all samples, some 99 million sorted cells were examined, and cell number per subset correlated strongly with RNA yield.

Study-level results and caveats: At VDJ recombination sites, patients with type 1 diabetes made fewer insertions and deleted more nucleotides, a pattern implying thymic rearrangement abnormalities. Shorter templates might have been favored by PCR, but patient and control samples were amplified and corrected together, so both groups would have been affected equally by any skew. Sequencing cDNA rather than genomic DNA could over-represent highly expressing activated cells, although activation and CD3 levels did not differ between groups. The naive, central memory and regulatory TCRB repertoires appeared to resemble one another more closely among patients than among healthy donors. In all four CD4+ subsets, TCRB CDR3 length was moderately but significantly shorter in type 1 diabetes patients. Because the HLA sub-analyses included only small numbers of individuals, any influence of HLA type on TCRB rearrangement was left unresolved.

The sequencing sample was made of naive CD4+ T cells from blood. The cell subset or site label of this sample denotes: true naive CD4+ T cells. This TCR was recovered from a woman between 25 and 40 years old in good health. Recombination linked TRBV15 to TRBJ2-3, with 7 bases in between that match TRBD2. The CDR3 loop reads CATSRDLAGEPDTQYF. Read as DNA, the sequence is TGTGCCACCAGCAGAGATCTGGCGGGAGAGCCAGATACGCAGTATTTT.